This passage covers 2 T cell receptor beta chains from one sample sequenced in a study of blood T cell repertoires in COVID-19. Using immunoSEQ multiplex PCR, the repertoire was profiled, and TCRdb retains in-frame clones only, with some absent. Counted here are fewer than 350,000 clones, 81% occurring once; the ten biggest clones make up just under 3%. Sequencing was performed on peripheral blood. The receptors here all came from a woman in her fifties or sixties with active or convalescent COVID-19.

This chain connects TRBV19 to TRBJ2-2; 9 positions match TRBD1. This CDR3 comprises 14 residues. CDR1 is LNHDA and CDR2 is SQIVND in the germline V gene (reference sequence). V was pared by 5 bases and J by 3 bases, with 1 base of the junction left unmatched. The CDR3 loop reads CASSRTGDTGELFF. CDR3 sequence (DNA): TGTGCCAGTAGTCGGACAGGGGACACCGGGGAGCTGTTTTTT.

The chain combines TRBV18 with TRBJ1-1; maybe TRBD1 (6 bases). The V and J ends lost 0 bases and 3 bases respectively, with 11 bases between them. This CDR3 comprises 15 residues. Germline V lookup: CDR1 KGHSH, CDR2 LQKENI. The CDR3 loop is CASSPPVQGYTEAFF. The CDR3 DNA reads as TGTGCCAGCTCACCACCGGTACAGGGTTACACTGAAGCTTTCTTT.